This TCR beta chain is drawn from a study of chemoradiotherapy in HPV16-positive cancers. Per the germline V gene, CDR1 is WNHNN and CDR2 is SYGVQD (reference sequence). The CDR3 has 15 amino acids. V dropped 0 bases and J dropped 5 bases, with 13 bases sitting between them. Method: immunoSEQ multiplex PCR; TCRdb's copy keeps in-frame clones and lacks some. The sample has 8,000 to 10,000 clones; around 93% are singletons. The chain carries TRBV10-1 and TRBJ2-5; D call uncertain. The sequenced sample was blood, obtained from a patient who underwent chemoradiotherapy. The TCR originated in a human donor with HPV-associated anogenital cancer. CDR3: CASSESRIPGETQYF. The CDR3 DNA follows: TGCGCCAGCAGTGAGTCGAGAATCCCTGGGGAGACCCAGTACTTC.